Here is one T cell receptor beta chain with its context. The junction had 13 bases not matched to a gene; V was cut back by 8 bases and J by 4 bases. The germline CDR1 and CDR2 sequences are MNHNS and SASEGT. CDR3 size: 15 residues. TCRdb's copy holds only in-frame clones and misses some; the assay was immunoSEQ multiplex PCR. The repertoire consists of roughly 50,000 clones, with over 80% occurring once and the leading ten covering 3% to 4.5%. This record belongs to a study of OX40 agonist ivuxolimab in advanced cancers. On the study more broadly: Six ivuxolimab dose levels, 0.01 to 10 mg/kg, were given intravenously every 2 weeks. Treatment received earlier with anti-PD-1, anti-PD-L1 or anti-CTLA-4 agents was allowed, and around 36% had some.

Specimen: CD4+ or CD8+ T cells sorted from blood, collected in a trial of the OX40 agonist ivuxolimab. The receptor comes from an adult with an advanced solid tumor such as melanoma, head and neck, liver or kidney cancer. The chain combines TRBV6-1 with TRBJ1-1, with TRBD1 matching over 7 bases. CDR3 amino acids: CASGRGGTGVTEAFF. As DNA, the CDR3 is TGTGCCAGCGGCCGAGGTGGAACAGGGGTCACTGAAGCTTTCTTT.